This T cell receptor (beta chain) was profiled in a study of blood T cell repertoires in COVID-19. The length of the CDR3 is 14 residues. The V gene's germline CDR1 is SGDLS and CDR2 YYNGEE. J lost 6 bases, V lost 4 bases, and 8 bases had no gene match. In the source study's methods: From reference gene primer amplification, estimates of nucleated cell counts were derived. TCRdb's copy holds only in-frame clones and misses some; the assay was immunoSEQ multiplex PCR. V, J and clone size are those of that table, while D and trimming were read from the DNA. The repertoire includes 250,000 to 300,000 clones, 84% of them detected once, and roughly 4% sits in the top ten.

This clonotype was obtained from a man in his thirties or forties with acute COVID-19. The sequencing input was PBMCs or T cells enriched from blood (not recorded which). The chain employs TRBV9 and TRBJ1-2, with 8 bases lining up with TRBD1. CDR3 in amino acids: CASSYDGQGDGYTF. In DNA form, the CDR3 reads TGTGCCAGCAGCTATGATGGACAGGGAGATGGCTACACCTTC.